This TCR beta chain was recorded in a study of metastatic and nonmetastatic thyroid tumors. The wider study: Samples came from malignant and benign thyroid patients, and repertoires were compared across blood and tumor or nodule tissue. Study results and limitations: Benign nodules reportedly had significantly lower TCR beta diversity than malignant thyroid tumors in blood and tumor.

This clone has at least ten counts. Its antigen is unknown. The CDR3 runs 13 residues. V was cut by 5 bases and J by 3 bases, with 12 bases left in between. Germline values: CDR1 SGDLS, CDR2 YYNGEE. MiXCR re-clonotyped the PCR reads for TCRdb. Of around 22,000 clones in the sample, 10% to 11% were seen once. Before thyroid surgery, none of the patients had received any treatment. The chain couples TRBV9 to TRBJ2-7; D is perhaps TRBD1 or TRBD2 (6 bases each). Sequenced sample: blood. This receptor was identified in a female donor with papillary thyroid cancer or a benign thyroid nodule (not recorded which). Some clones in this sample may be carry-over from other donors' samples. DNA of the CDR3: TGTGCCAGCAGTAGGGGGGTGAGCTACGAGCAGTACTTC. The encoded protein is CASSRGVSYEQYF.